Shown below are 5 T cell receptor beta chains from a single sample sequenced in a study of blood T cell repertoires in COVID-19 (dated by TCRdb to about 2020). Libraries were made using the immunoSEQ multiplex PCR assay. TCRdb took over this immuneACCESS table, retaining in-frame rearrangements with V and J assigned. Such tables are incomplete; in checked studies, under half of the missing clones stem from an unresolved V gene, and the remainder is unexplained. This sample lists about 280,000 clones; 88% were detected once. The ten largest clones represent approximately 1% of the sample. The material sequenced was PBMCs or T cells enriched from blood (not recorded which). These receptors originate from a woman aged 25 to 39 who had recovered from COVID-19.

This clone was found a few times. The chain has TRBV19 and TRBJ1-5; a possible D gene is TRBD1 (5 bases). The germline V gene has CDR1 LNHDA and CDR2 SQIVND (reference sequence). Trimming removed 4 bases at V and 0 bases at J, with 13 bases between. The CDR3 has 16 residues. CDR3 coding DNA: TGTGCCAGTAGTAAAGGACACTCGAATAGCAATCAGCCCCAGCATTTT. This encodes CASSKGHSNSNQPQHF. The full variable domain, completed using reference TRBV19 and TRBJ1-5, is DGGITQSPKYLFRKEGQNVTLSCEQNLNHDAMYWYRQDPGQGLRLIYYSQIVNDFQKGDIAEGYSVSREKKESFPLTVTSAQKNPTAFYLCASSKGHSNSNQPQHFGDGTRLSIL.

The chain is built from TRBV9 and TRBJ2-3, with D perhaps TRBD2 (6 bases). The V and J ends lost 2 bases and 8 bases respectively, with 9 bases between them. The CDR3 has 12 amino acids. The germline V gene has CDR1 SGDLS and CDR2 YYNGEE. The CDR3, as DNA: TGTGCCAGCAGCGTCATGGGAGGTACGCAGTATTTT. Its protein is CASSVMGGTQYF.

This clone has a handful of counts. The CDR3 loop reads CASGAGGSYNEQFF. CDR3 nucleotide sequence: TGTGCCAGCGGCGCGGGGGGCTCCTACAATGAGCAGTTCTTC. The V and J genes are TRBV7-9 and TRBJ2-1; 8 bases match TRBD2. V shed 8 bases, J shed 0 bases, and the junction held 3 bases outside the gene matches. Per the germline V gene, CDR1 is SEHNR and CDR2 is FQNEAQ (reference sequence). The CDR3 has 14 residues.

The CDR3 DNA reads as TGTGCCAGCAGTTTCCGTCAGGGGACTAAGGAGACCCAGTACTTC. This translates into CASSFRQGTKETQYF. The gene calls are TRBV28 and TRBJ2-5; possibly TRBD2 for D (7 bases). CDR1 is MDHEN and CDR2 is SYDVKM in the germline V gene. The CDR3 consists of 15 residues. The ends were cut back, 3 bases at V and 5 bases at J, with 16 bases in the middle.

The CDR3 loop reads CATEGQPNSPLHF. Here the CDR3 DNA reads TGTGCCACCGAGGGACAGCCAAATTCACCCCTCCACTTT. The rearrangement joins TRBV2 to TRBJ1-6, with 7 positions matching TRBD1. Germline V gene lookup returns CDR1 SNHLY and CDR2 FYNNEI. J lost 7 bases, V lost 10 bases, and 7 bases had no gene match. The CDR3 runs 13 residues.